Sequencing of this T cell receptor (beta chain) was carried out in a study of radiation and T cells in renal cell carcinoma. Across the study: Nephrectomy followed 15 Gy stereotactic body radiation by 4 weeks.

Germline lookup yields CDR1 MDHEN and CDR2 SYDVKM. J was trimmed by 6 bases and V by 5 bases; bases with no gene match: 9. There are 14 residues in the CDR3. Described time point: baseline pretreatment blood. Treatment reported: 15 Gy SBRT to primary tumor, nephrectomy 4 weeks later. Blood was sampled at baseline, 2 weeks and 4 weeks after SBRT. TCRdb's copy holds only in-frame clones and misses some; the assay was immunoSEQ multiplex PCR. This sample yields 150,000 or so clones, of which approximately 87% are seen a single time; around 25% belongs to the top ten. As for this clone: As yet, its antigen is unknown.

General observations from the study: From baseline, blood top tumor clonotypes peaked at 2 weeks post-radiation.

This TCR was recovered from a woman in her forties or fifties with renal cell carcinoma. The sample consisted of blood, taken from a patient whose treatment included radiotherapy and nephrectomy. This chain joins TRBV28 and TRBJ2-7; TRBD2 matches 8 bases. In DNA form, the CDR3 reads TGTGCCAGCAGTCTAACTAGCGGCTCTACCGAGCAGTACTTC. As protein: CASSLTSGSTEQYF.